This TCR beta chain was identified in a study of blood T cell repertoires in COVID-19. Study-wide context: Samples representing acute and convalescent COVID-19 were sourced from the United States, Italy and Spain. T cells, B-cell-depleted T cells, or PBMCs provided the cDNA or gDNA that served as material.

Trimming cost V 6 bases and J 6 bases; bases outside gene matches: 8. The CDR3 loop spans 13 amino acids. Germline V gene lookup returns CDR1 SGHAT and CDR2 FQNNGV. The authors' processing: Amplification of reference gene primers was used by the study to estimate nucleated cell counts. Only in-frame clones appear in the TCRdb table, and some are missing; sequencing was by immunoSEQ multiplex PCR. The V and J calls and clone size come from that table; D and trimming were worked out from the DNA. The repertoire includes some 200,000 clones, 80% to 85% of them detected once, and around 3% sits in the top ten.

The receptor comes from a woman in her twenties or thirties who had recovered from COVID-19. Sample: peripheral blood. The chain is built from TRBV11-2 and TRBJ2-7; 7 nucleotides match TRBD1. The CDR3 region is CASRSGTAGEQYF. The CDR3 DNA reads as TGTGCCAGCAGGTCAGGGACAGCTGGCGAGCAGTACTTC.